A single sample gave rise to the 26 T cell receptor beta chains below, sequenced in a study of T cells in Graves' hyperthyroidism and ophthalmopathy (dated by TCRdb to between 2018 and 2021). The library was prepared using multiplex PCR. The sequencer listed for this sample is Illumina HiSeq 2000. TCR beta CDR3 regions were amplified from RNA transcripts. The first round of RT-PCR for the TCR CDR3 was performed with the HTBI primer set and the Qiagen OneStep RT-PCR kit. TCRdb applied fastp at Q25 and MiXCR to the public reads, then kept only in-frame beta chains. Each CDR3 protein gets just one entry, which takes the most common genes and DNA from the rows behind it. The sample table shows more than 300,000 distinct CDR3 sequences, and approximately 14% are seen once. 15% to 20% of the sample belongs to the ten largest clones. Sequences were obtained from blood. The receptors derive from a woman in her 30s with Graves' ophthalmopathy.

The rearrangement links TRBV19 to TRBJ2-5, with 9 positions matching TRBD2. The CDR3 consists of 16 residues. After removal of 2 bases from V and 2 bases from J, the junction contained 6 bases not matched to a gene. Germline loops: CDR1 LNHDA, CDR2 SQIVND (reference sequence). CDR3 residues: CASSISPLAGQETQYF. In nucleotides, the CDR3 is TGTGCCAGTAGTATATCCCCGCTAGCGGGGCAAGAGACCCAGTACTTC.

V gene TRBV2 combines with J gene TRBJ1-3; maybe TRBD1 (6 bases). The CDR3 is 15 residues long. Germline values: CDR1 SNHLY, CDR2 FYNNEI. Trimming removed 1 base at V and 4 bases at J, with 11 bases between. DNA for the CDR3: TGTGCCAGCAGTGAAGACAGGGCGGCCGGAAACACCATATATTTT. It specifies CASSEDRAAGNTIYF.

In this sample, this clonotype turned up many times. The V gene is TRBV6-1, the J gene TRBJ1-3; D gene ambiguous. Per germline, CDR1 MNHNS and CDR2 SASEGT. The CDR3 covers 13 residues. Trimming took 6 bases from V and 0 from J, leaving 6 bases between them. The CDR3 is CASRPSSGNTIYF. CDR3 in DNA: TGTGCCAGCAGACCGAGCTCTGGAAACACCATATATTTT.

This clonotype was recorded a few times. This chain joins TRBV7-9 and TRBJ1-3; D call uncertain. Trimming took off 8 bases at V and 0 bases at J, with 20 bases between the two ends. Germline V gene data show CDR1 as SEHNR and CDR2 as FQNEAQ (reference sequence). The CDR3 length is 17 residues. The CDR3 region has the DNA TGTGCCAGCTCCTGGCACCCGGCCGCGCACTCTGGAAACACCATATATTTT. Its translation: CASSWHPAAHSGNTIYF.

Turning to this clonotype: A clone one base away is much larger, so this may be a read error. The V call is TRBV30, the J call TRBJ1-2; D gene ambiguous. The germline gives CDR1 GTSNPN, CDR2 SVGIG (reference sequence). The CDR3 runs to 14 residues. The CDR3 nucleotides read TGTGCCTGGAGTGTACCTCCTACTAACTATGGCCACACCTTC. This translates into CAWSVPPTNYGHTF.

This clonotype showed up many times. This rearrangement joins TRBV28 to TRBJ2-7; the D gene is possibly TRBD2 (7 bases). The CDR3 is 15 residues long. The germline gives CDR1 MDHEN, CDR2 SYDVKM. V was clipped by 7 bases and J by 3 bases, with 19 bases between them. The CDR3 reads CASMRYRGADYEQYF. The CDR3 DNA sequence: TGTGCCAGCATGAGGTACCGGGGGGCCGACTACGAGCAGTACTTC.

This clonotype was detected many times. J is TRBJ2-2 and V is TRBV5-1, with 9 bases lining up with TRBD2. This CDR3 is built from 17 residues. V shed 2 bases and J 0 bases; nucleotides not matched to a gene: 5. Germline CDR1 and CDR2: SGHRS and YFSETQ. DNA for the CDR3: TGCGCCAGCAGCTTACCAGCGGGGGGATCGAACACCGGGGAGCTGTTTTTT. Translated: CASSLPAGGSNTGELFF.

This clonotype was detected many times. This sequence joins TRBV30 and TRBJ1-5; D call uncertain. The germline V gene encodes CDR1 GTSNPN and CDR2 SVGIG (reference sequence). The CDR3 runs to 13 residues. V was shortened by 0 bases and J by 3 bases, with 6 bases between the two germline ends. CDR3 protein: CAWSVANNQPQHF. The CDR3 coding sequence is TGTGCCTGGAGTGTAGCTAACAATCAGCCCCAGCATTTT.

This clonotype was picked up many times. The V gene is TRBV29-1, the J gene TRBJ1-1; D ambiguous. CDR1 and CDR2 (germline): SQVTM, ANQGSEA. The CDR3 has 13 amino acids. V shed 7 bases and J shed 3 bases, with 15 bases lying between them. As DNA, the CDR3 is TGCAGCGGCACAGAGAAACTCTACACTGAAGCTTTCTTT. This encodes CSGTEKLYTEAFF. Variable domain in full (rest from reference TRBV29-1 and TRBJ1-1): SAVISQKPSRDICQRGTSLTIQCQVDSQVTMMFWYRQQPGQSLTLIATANQGSEATYESGFVIDKFPISRPNLTFSTLTVSNMSPEDSSIYLCSGTEKLYTEAFFGQGTRLTVV.

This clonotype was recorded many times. CDR3 coding DNA: TGCAGCGTAGTGTCCTCAATCTATGGCTACACCTTC. Amino acids: CSVVSSIYGYTF. The chain has TRBV29-1 and TRBJ1-2; no clear D. Trimming removed 6 bases at V and 4 bases at J, with 12 bases between. Per the germline V gene, CDR1 is SQVTM and CDR2 is ANQGSEA. This CDR3 has 12 residues.

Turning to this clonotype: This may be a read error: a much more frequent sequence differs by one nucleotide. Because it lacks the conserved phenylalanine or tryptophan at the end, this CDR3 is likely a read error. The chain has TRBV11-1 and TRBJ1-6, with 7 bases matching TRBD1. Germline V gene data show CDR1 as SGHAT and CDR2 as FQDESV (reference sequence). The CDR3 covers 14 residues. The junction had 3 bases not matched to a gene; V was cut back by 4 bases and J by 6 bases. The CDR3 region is CASSSTGFNSPLHL. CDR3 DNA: TGTGCCAGCAGCTCGACAGGGTTTAATTCACCCCTCCACTTG.

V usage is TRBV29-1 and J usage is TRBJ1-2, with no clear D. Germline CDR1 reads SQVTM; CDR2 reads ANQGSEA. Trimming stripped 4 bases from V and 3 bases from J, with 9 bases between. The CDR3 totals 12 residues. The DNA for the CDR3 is TGCAGCGTTGCCCGACGTGACTATGGCTACACCTTC. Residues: CSVARRDYGYTF.

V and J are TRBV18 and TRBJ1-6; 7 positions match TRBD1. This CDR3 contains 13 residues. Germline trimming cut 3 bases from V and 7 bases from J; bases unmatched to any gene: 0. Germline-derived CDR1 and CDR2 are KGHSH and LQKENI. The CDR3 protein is CASSPGQNSPLHF. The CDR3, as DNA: TGTGCCAGCTCACCGGGACAGAATTCACCCCTCCACTTT.

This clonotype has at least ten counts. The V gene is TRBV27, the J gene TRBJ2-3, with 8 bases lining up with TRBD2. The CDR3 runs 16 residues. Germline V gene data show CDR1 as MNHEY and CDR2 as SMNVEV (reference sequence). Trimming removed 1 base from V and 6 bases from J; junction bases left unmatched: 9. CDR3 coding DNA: TGTGCCAGCAGTTTATTTTCGCGGGGGGCCCTGGATACGCAGTATTTT. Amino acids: CASSLFSRGALDTQYF.

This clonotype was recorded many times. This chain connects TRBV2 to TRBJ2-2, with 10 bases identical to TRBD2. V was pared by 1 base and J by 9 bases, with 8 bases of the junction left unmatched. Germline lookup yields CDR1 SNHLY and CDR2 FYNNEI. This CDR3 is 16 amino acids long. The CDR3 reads CASSEVRTSGRWELFF. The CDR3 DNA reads TGTGCCAGCAGTGAAGTACGGACTAGCGGTCGGTGGGAGCTGTTTTTT.

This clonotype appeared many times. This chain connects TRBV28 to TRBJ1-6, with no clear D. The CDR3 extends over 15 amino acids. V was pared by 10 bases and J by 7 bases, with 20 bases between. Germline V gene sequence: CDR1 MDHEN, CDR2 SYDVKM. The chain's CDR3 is CAIARVQTMNSPLHF. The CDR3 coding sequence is TGTGCCATCGCGAGAGTACAGACCATGAATTCACCCCTCCACTTT.

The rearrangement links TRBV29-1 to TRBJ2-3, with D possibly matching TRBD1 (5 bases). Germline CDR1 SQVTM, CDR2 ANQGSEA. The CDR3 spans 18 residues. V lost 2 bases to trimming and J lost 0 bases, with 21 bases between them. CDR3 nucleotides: TGCAGCGTTGAAATGGGGTGGGGCGACCGACTTAGCACAGATACGCAGTATTTT. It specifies CSVEMGWGDRLSTDTQYF.

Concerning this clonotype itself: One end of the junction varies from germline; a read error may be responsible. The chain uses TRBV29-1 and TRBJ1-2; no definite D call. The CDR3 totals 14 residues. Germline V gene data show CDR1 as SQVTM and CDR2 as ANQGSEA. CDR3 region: CSVTSRKVREGYAF. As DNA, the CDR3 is TGCAGCGTTACAAGCCGGAAGGTCCGTGAAGGCTACGCCTTC.

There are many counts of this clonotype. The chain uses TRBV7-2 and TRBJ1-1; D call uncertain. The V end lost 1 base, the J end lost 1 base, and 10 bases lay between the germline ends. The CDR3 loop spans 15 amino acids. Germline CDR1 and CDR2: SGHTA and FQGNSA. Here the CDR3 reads CASSLESIPNTEAFF. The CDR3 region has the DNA TGTGCCAGCAGCTTAGAGTCTATCCCGAACACTGAAGCTTTCTTT.

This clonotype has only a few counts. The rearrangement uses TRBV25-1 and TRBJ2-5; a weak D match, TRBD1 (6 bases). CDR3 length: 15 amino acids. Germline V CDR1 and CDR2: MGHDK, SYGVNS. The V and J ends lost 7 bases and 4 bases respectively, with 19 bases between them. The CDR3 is CASTGGGRGGETQYF. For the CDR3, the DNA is TGTGCCAGCACCGGAGGTGGCAGGGGCGGAGAGACCCAGTACTTC.

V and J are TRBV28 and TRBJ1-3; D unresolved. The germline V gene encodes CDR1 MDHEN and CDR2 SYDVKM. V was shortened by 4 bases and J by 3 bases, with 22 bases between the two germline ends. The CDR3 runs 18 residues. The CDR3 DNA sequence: TGTGCCAGCAGTTACTCCCCTGAGCCAGACTACTATGGAAACACCATATATTTT. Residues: CASSYSPEPDYYGNTIYF. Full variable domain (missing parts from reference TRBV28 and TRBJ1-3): DVKVTQSSRYLVKRTGEKVFLECVQDMDHENMFWYRQDPGLGLRLIYFSYDVKMKEKGDIPEGYSVSREKKERFSLILESASTNQTSMYLCASSYSPEPDYYGNTIYFGEGSWLTVV.

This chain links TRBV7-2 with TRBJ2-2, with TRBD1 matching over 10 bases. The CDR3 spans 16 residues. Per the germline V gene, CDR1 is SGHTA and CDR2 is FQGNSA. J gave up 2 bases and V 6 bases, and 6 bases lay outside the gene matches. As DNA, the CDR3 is TGTGCCAGCAGTAGACAGGGGGCGGTAAACACCGGGGAGCTGTTTTTT. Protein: CASSRQGAVNTGELFF.

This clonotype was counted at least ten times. The CDR3 bases are TGTGCCAGCTCACGGACAGGGGGTGACACTGAAGCTTTCTTT. Its translation: CASSRTGGDTEAFF. The V gene is TRBV18, the J gene TRBJ1-1; the match to TRBD1 covers 10 bases. Germline CDR1 reads KGHSH; CDR2 reads LQKENI. V dropped 4 bases and J dropped 3; count of bases not matched to a gene: 2. CDR3 size: 14 residues.

CDR3 residues: CASSVLGYSYNEQFF. The CDR3 DNA reads as TGTGCCAGCAGCGTATTGGGGTATTCCTACAATGAGCAGTTCTTC. The chain employs TRBV9 and TRBJ2-1; D is unresolved. The CDR3 is 15 amino acids. Germline V CDR1 and CDR2: SGDLS, YYNGEE. The V end was cut by 1 base, the J end by 1 base, with 9 bases between.

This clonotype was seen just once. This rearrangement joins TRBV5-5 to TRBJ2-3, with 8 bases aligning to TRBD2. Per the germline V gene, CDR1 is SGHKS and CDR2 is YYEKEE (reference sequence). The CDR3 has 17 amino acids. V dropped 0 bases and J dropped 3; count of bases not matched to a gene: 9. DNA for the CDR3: TGTGCCAGCAGCTTGGCGGGGGGGCCCCGGGGTACAGATACGCAGTATTTT. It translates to CASSLAGGPRGTDTQYF.

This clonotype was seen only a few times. The CDR3 here is CASSRTGGPPYNEQFF. CDR3 sequence (DNA): TGTGCCAGTAGTCGGACAGGGGGGCCCCCCTACAATGAGCAGTTCTTC. V gene TRBV19 combines with J gene TRBJ2-1, with 10 bases that match TRBD1. Germline CDR1 LNHDA, CDR2 SQIVND (reference sequence). Germline trimming cut 5 bases from V and 2 bases from J; bases unmatched to any gene: 6. The CDR3 consists of 16 residues.